This T cell receptor (beta chain) was sequenced during a study of blood T cell repertoires in COVID-19. Cohort assignment relied on participant-reported clinical history. Data came from immunoSEQ multiplex PCR; TCRdb stores just in-frame clones and leaves some out. The sample holds more than 300,000 clones, approximately 92% seen once. Trimming removed 6 bases from V and 2 bases from J, with 13 bases in between. Germline loops: CDR1 SEHNR, CDR2 FQNEAQ (reference sequence). There are 14 residues in the CDR3. This receptor was taken from a woman in her 30s who had recovered from COVID-19. The chain is built from TRBV7-9 and TRBJ1-2, with D possibly TRBD1 on 5 matching bases. What was sequenced was PBMCs or T cells enriched from blood (not recorded which). The CDR3 loop reads CASSPNGGNYGYTF. In DNA, the CDR3 is TGTGCCAGCAGTCCAAACGGGGGGAACTATGGCTACACCTTC.